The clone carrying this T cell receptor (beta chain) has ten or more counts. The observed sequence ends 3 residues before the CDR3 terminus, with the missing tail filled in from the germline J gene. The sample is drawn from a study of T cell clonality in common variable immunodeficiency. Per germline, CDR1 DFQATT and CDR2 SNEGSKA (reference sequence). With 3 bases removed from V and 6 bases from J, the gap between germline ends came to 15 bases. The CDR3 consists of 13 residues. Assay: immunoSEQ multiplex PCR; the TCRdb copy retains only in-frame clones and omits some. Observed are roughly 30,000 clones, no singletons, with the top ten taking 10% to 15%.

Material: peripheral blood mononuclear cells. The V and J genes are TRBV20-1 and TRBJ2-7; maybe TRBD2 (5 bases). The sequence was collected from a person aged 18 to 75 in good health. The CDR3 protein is CSASPTSSGEQYF. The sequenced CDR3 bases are TGCAGTGCTAGTCCTACTAGTTCTGGCGAG.